Each of the 19 T cell receptor beta chains below was sequenced from the same sample in a study of blood T cell repertoires in COVID-19. Clones were sequenced by immunoSEQ multiplex PCR, and TCRdb holds only the in-frame ones, with some missing. This sample has several thousand clones; approximately 81% occur once, and the top ten carry roughly a tenth. Sequenced input: peripheral blood. The source of these receptors is a human donor in a cohort sampled during active COVID-19.

V and J are TRBV7-9 and TRBJ2-7, with 7 bases matching TRBD1. Germline V CDR1 and CDR2: SEHNR, FQNEAQ (reference sequence). The CDR3 runs 15 residues. The J segment lost 3 bases and the V segment lost 5 bases, leaving 10 bases of the junction unmatched. This CDR3 reads CASSDADRPLYEQYF. As DNA, the CDR3 is TGTGCCAGCAGCGACGCGGACAGGCCCCTCTACGAGCAGTACTTC.

This clone was observed a few times. V usage is TRBV27 and J usage is TRBJ1-1; no clear D gene. Trimming pared 1 base from V and 7 bases from J, leaving 10 bases between. The CDR3 loop spans 13 amino acids. The germline V gene has CDR1 MNHEY and CDR2 SMNVEV (reference sequence). The CDR3 loop reads CASSLYGSGEAFF. In DNA, the CDR3 is TGTGCCAGCAGTTTATATGGGTCAGGTGAAGCTTTCTTT.

The chain is built from TRBV2 and TRBJ1-1; D might be TRBD1 (5 bases). CDR1 is SNHLY, CDR2 FYNNEI, per germline. The CDR3 contains 12 residues. Trimming removed 8 bases at V and 0 bases at J, with 7 bases between. The CDR3 DNA follows: TGTGCCAGCGACAGAATGAACACTGAAGCTTTCTTT. This gives the protein CASDRMNTEAFF.

This sequence joins TRBV19 and TRBJ1-6, with D possibly matching TRBD1 (6 bases). Germline CDR1 reads LNHDA; CDR2 reads SQIVND (reference sequence). With 7 bases removed from V and 2 bases from J, the gap between germline ends came to 18 bases. The CDR3 has 17 residues. In DNA form, the CDR3 reads TGTGCCAGTACCAGGGACACTGAGGCCACCTATAATTCACCCCTCCACTTT. Residues: CASTRDTEATYNSPLHF.

This chain links TRBV5-1 with TRBJ2-7, with 8 bases lining up with TRBD2. From germline, CDR1 is SGHRS and CDR2 YFSETQ. The CDR3 is made up of 14 amino acids. V shed 1 base, J shed 6 bases, and the junction held 6 bases outside the gene matches. CDR3 sequence reads: CASSLPGGPGEQYF. CDR3 in DNA: TGCGCCAGCAGCTTGCCGGGGGGGCCAGGCGAGCAGTACTTC.

The CDR3 bases are TGTGCCTGGAGAGTAATGGGCAGTTCACCCCTCCACTTT. It encodes CAWRVMGSSPLHF. The chain joins TRBV30 to TRBJ1-6, with unresolved D. The CDR3 has 13 residues. V shed 3 bases and J shed 9 bases, with 12 bases lying between them. Germline V CDR1 and CDR2: GTSNPN, SVGIG (reference sequence).

This clone was recorded only once. This rearrangement joins TRBV12-3 or TRBV12-4 to TRBJ2-2; D uncertain. The CDR3 loop spans 13 amino acids. V dropped 3 bases and J dropped 3 bases, with 5 bases sitting between them. The DNA of the CDR3 is TGTGCCAGCAGTTTTCAGTACACCGGGGAGCTGTTTTTT. Its translation: CASSFQYTGELFF.

This chain uses TRBV11-3 with TRBJ2-7; TRBD1 matches 7 bases. The CDR3 length is 14 residues. V was pared by 5 bases and J by 7 bases, with 11 bases of the junction left unmatched. Germline V gives CDR1 SGHNT, CDR2 YENEEA. The DNA for the CDR3 is TGTGCCAGCAGCCCCCGACAGGGTCCGAGAGAGCAGTACTTC. Its translation: CASSPRQGPREQYF. Supplemented by reference TRBV11-3 and TRBJ2-7, the full variable domain reads EAGVVQSPRYKIIEKKQPVAFWCNPISGHNTLYWYLQNLGQGPELLIRYENEEAVDDSQLPKDRFSAERLKGVDSTLKIQPAELGDSAVYLCASSPRQGPREQYFGPGTRLTVT.

The rearrangement joins TRBV7-9 to TRBJ1-4; D gene unclear. V lost 3 bases and J lost 4, with 12 bases in between. This CDR3 has 15 amino acids. Germline values: CDR1 SEHNR, CDR2 FQNEAQ (reference sequence). The CDR3 is CASSLVMGLNEKLFF. DNA for the CDR3: TGTGCCAGCAGCTTGGTGATGGGCCTTAATGAAAAACTGTTTTTT.

This chain joins TRBV5-5 and TRBJ2-3; 10 nucleotides align to TRBD2. The V gene's germline CDR1 is SGHKS and CDR2 YYEKEE (reference sequence). Trimming cost V 4 bases and J 4 bases; bases outside gene matches: 18. CDR3 length: 19 residues. The CDR3 protein is CASSGLMSGGAVRADTQYF. CDR3 nucleotides: TGTGCCAGCAGCGGGTTAATGAGCGGGGGGGCGGTTAGGGCAGATACGCAGTATTTT.

The CDR3 DNA follows: TGTGCCAGCAGTTTACCCGACAGGGCCGATGGTAATTCACCCCTCCACTTT. The encoded protein is CASSLPDRADGNSPLHF. The rearrangement uses TRBV28 and TRBJ1-6; TRBD1 matches 7 bases. Looked up from germline, CDR1 is MDHEN and CDR2 is SYDVKM. CDR3 length: 17 residues. V gave up 2 bases and J gave up 6 bases; unmatched junction bases: 10.

This chain uses TRBV19 with TRBJ1-3, with D possibly being TRBD1 (6 bases). The V end lost 3 bases, the J end lost 8 bases, and 14 bases lay between the germline ends. Germline-derived CDR1 and CDR2 are LNHDA and SQIVND (reference sequence). CDR3 length equals 14 residues. CDR3 DNA sequence: TGTGCCAGTAGTATGGGGAACAGGGTTGACACCATATATTTT. This sequence encodes CASSMGNRVDTIYF.

The genes are TRBV28 and TRBJ2-7, with D possibly TRBD1 on 5 matching bases. The CDR3 extends over 14 amino acids. Trimming pared 2 bases from V and 5 bases from J, leaving 13 bases between. CDR1 MDHEN and CDR2 SYDVKM come from the germline V gene. The CDR3 reads CASSLGPPRDEQYF. The CDR3 nucleotides are TGTGCCAGCAGTTTAGGGCCCCCCAGGGACGAGCAGTACTTC.

This rearrangement joins TRBV6-2 or TRBV6-3 to TRBJ2-7, with 7 bases matching TRBD1. Germline V gene data show CDR1 as MNHEY and CDR2 as SVGEGT. V trimming: 2 bases; J trimming: 3 bases; junction bases outside the gene matches: 10. The CDR3 extends over 16 amino acids. This CDR3 is CASSYPRQGFSYEQYF. The CDR3 DNA is TGTGCCAGCAGTTACCCCCGACAGGGATTCAGCTACGAGCAGTACTTC.

V usage is TRBV21-1 and J usage is TRBJ1-6. TRBV21-1 is recorded as a pseudogene. CDR3 length: 16 amino acids. CDR3 in amino acids: CASTPRGQGYNSPLHF. CDR3 bases: TGTGCCAGCACCCCGCGGGGGCAGGGCTATAATTCACCCCTCCACTTT.

This clone showed up just once. CDR3 in amino acids: CASSLPQGREQYF. The CDR3 coding sequence is TGTGCCAGCAGCTTACCACAGGGACGCGAGCAGTACTTC. This chain uses TRBV5-8 with TRBJ2-7; perhaps TRBD1 as D (6 bases). This CDR3 has 13 amino acids. CDR1 SGHTS and CDR2 YDEGEE come from the germline V gene. V dropped 2 bases and J dropped 6 bases, with 12 bases sitting between them.

This clone has only one observation. The chain is built from TRBV5-5 and TRBJ2-5; TRBD1 agrees at 8 bases. V shed 7 bases, J shed 4 bases, and the junction held 9 bases outside the gene matches. Germline CDR1 SGHKS, CDR2 YYEKEE (reference sequence). The CDR3 totals 14 residues. The CDR3 reads CASGPSTGAETQYF. CDR3 coding DNA: TGTGCCAGCGGCCCTTCGACAGGGGCAGAGACCCAGTACTTC. The full variable domain, in which reference TRBV5-5 and TRBJ2-5 provide the parts outside the CDR3, is DAGVTQSPTHLIKTRGQQVTLRCSPISGHKSVSWYQQVLGQGPQFIFQYYEKEERGRGNFPDRFSARQFPNYSSELNVNALLLGDSALYLCASGPSTGAETQYFGPGTRLLVL.

This chain uses TRBV7-8 with TRBJ1-6, with D maybe TRBD1 (6 bases). Trimming shortened V by 5 bases and J by 9 bases, and 14 bases separated the two germline ends. This CDR3 has 14 amino acids. Germline V gene sequence: CDR1 SGHVS, CDR2 FQNEAQ. The DNA for the CDR3 is TGTGCCAGCAGCCCGAAAACAGGGTCTTCACCCCTCCACTTT. It is translated as CASSPKTGSSPLHF.

This CDR3 is CASSAGLAKNIQYF. CDR3 DNA: TGTGCCAGCAGCGCCGGACTAGCCAAAAACATTCAGTACTTC. The rearrangement joins TRBV9 to TRBJ2-4; D might be TRBD2 (5 bases). CDR3 length equals 14 residues. V lost 3 bases and J 0 bases, leaving 7 bases between the germline ends. Germline V gene data show CDR1 as SGDLS and CDR2 as YYNGEE.